Presented here are 12 T cell receptor beta chains from one specimen sequenced in a study of T cells in Graves' hyperthyroidism and ophthalmopathy. Amplification of TCR beta CDR3 regions was performed using RNA transcripts as template. Carried out on the TCR CDR3, a first-round RT-PCR used the HTBI primer set. One entry per CDR3 protein, called by TCRdb with MiXCR from the multiplex PCR reads. Of 600,000 to 700,000 distinct CDR3 sequences in the sample, 45% were seen once. Specimen: peripheral blood or thyroid tissue (not recorded which). The source of these receptors is an adult man with Graves' disease, either hyperthyroidism or ophthalmopathy (not recorded which).

The V and J genes are TRBV7-3 and TRBJ2-7; 11 positions match TRBD1. The CDR3 sequence is 15 residues long. Germline CDR1 reads SGHTA; CDR2 reads FQGTGA. Germline trimming cut 4 bases from V and 4 bases from J; bases unmatched to any gene: 6. CDR3 sequence: CASSSGQGAAYEQYF. CDR3 bases: TGTGCCAGCAGCTCCGGACAGGGGGCGGCGTACGAGCAGTACTTC. The full variable domain, in which reference TRBV7-3 and TRBJ2-7 provide the parts outside the CDR3, is GAGVSQTPSNKVTEKGKYVELRCDPISGHTALYWYRQSLGQGPEFLIYFQGTGAADDSGLPNDRFFAVRPEGSVSTLKIQRTERGDSAVYLCASSSGQGAAYEQYFGPGTRLTVT.

The chain employs TRBV7-9 and TRBJ1-2; 7 positions agree with TRBD1. The CDR3 runs 15 residues. With V trimmed by 1 base and J by 6 bases, 8 bases remained unmatched. In germline, CDR1 is SEHNR, CDR2 FQNEAQ (reference sequence). CDR3 nucleotides: TGTGCCAGCAGCTTAGGCCCAGGGACAGCCCATGGCTACACCTTC. It translates to CASSLGPGTAHGYTF.

In its sample, this clonotype was seen a few times. A read error may be the cause here, since a much bigger clone is one base away. Likely a read error: the CDR3 ends without its conserved phenylalanine or tryptophan. The chain links TRBV7-8 to TRBJ2-7; TRBD2 is a possible D gene (6 bases). Germline values: CDR1 SGHVS, CDR2 FQNEAQ. V was trimmed by 0 bases and J by 5 bases, leaving 8 bases between them. The CDR3 consists of 13 residues. CDR3 sequence reads: CASSLAGGDEQYL. The DNA for the CDR3 is TGTGCCAGCAGCTTAGCAGGCGGGGACGAGCAGTACCTC.

This clonotype was picked up one time. The chain couples TRBV7-2 to TRBJ1-5; D gene ambiguous. Trimming removed 7 bases from V and 7 bases from J, with 17 bases in between. Germline CDR1 SGHTA, CDR2 FQGNSA. The CDR3 length is 14 residues. The CDR3 here is CASTFGERGQPQHF. CDR3 nucleotides: TGTGCCAGCACCTTCGGGGAGAGAGGGCAGCCCCAGCATTTT.

V usage is TRBV24-1 and J usage is TRBJ1-2, with D hard to call. Germline CDR1 KGHDR, CDR2 SFDVKD. The germline V and J ends were trimmed by 9 bases and 4 bases, with 11 bases remaining between them. CDR3 length: 12 residues. CDR3 sequence: CATGRGSYGYTF. The CDR3 nucleotides read TGTGCCACCGGACGGGGATCCTATGGCTACACCTTC.

The rearrangement uses TRBV12-3 or TRBV12-4 and TRBJ1-2, with D possibly matching TRBD1 (6 bases). V lost 3 bases to trimming and J lost 6 bases, with 8 bases between them. The CDR3 has 12 amino acids. CDR3 protein: CASSFPGDGYTF. The CDR3 nucleotides are TGTGCCAGCAGTTTCCCAGGGGATGGCTACACCTTC.

The gene calls are TRBV24-1 and TRBJ2-7, with 10 bases fitting TRBD2. With 9 bases clipped from V and 5 bases from J, the junction kept 3 bases outside the gene matches. The germline CDR1 and CDR2 sequences are KGHDR and SFDVKD. This CDR3 is 12 amino acids long. CDR3 bases: TGTGCCACCGGGACTAGCGATAACGAGCAGTACTTC. It specifies CATGTSDNEQYF.

The chain is built from TRBV5-1 and TRBJ2-3; the D gene is possibly TRBD1 (7 bases). V was pared by 7 bases and J by 2 bases, with 14 bases between. CDR3 size: 14 residues. The germline CDR1 and CDR2 sequences are SGHRS and YFSETQ. The chain's CDR3 is CASFTGEATDTQYF. CDR3 nucleotide sequence: TGCGCCAGCTTTACAGGGGAGGCCACAGATACGCAGTATTTT.

The gene calls are TRBV20-1 and TRBJ1-5, with a possible D match to TRBD1 (6 bases). Deletions cut 3 bases from V and 1 base from J, with 13 bases between. The CDR3 consists of 15 residues. The germline CDR1 and CDR2 sequences are DFQATT and SNEGSKA (reference sequence). CDR3 region: CSARGATLSNQPQHF. CDR3 coding DNA: TGCAGTGCTAGGGGGGCCACTCTAAGCAATCAGCCCCAGCATTTT.

This clonotype occurred many times. V and J are TRBV7-9 and TRBJ1-2; perhaps TRBD1 as D (5 bases). Germline V gene sequence: CDR1 SEHNR, CDR2 FQNEAQ (reference sequence). This CDR3 is built from 15 residues. Between the trimmed V and J ends, which lost 5 bases and 0 bases, there was a span of 13 bases. The CDR3 sequence: CASSPGTLANYGYTF. CDR3 in DNA: TGTGCCAGCAGCCCTGGGACGCTAGCTAACTATGGCTACACCTTC.

V gene TRBV29-1 combines with J gene TRBJ2-5, with TRBD2 matching over 12 bases. Looked up from germline, CDR1 is SQVTM and CDR2 is ANQGSEA. This CDR3 has 13 residues. Trimming removed 8 bases from V and 5 bases from J; junction bases left unmatched: 6. The CDR3 loop reads CSQPSGGAETQYF. As DNA, the CDR3 is TGCAGCCAACCTAGCGGGGGGGCGGAGACCCAGTACTTC.

This clonotype was seen many times. V is TRBV7-9 and J is TRBJ2-2, with no clear D. Trimming left V 0 bases short and J 4 bases short, with 6 bases between. The V gene's germline CDR1 is SEHNR and CDR2 FQNEAQ (reference sequence). CDR3 length equals 14 residues. DNA of the CDR3: TGTGCCAGCAGCTTAGCGGCAGTCACCGGGGAGCTGTTTTTT. As protein: CASSLAAVTGELFF.